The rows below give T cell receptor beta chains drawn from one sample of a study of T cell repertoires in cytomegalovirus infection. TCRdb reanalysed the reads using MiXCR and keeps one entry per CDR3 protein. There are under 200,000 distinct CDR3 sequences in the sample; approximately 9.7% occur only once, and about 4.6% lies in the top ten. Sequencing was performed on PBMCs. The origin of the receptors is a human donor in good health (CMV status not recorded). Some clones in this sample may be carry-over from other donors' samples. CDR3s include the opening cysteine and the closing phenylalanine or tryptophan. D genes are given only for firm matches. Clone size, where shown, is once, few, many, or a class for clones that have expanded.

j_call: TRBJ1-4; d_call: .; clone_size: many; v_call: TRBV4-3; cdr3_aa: CASSQDEFATNEKLFF; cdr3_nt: TGCGCCAGCAGCCAAGATGAGTTTGCAACTAATGAAAAACTGTTTTTT
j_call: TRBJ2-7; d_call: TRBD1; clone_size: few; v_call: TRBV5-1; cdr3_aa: CASSGIGTVSYEQYF; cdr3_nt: TGCGCCAGCAGCGGAATCGGGACAGTCTCCTACGAGCAGTACTTC
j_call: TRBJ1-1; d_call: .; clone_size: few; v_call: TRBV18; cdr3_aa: CASSRQKGGSTEAFF; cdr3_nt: TGTGCCAGCTCTCGACAGAAAGGGGGAAGCACTGAAGCTTTCTTT
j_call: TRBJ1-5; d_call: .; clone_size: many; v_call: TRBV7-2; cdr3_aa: CASSLMERRSNQPQHF; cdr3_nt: TGTGCCAGCAGCTTAATGGAACGAAGAAGCAATCAGCCCCAGCATTTT
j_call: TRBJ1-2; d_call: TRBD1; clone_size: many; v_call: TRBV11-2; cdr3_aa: CASSPDRVYGYTF; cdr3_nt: TGTGCCAGCAGTCCGGACAGGGTGTATGGCTACACCTTC
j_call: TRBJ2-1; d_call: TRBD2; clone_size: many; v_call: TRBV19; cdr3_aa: CASSIQAGARTNEQFF; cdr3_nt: TGTGCCAGTAGTATCCAAGCGGGAGCTCGGACCAATGAGCAGTTCTTC
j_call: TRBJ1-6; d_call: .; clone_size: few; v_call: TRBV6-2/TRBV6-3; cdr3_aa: CASSFSGRYNSPLHF; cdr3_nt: TGTGCCAGCAGTTTCTCGGGACGGTATAATTCACCCCTCCACTTT
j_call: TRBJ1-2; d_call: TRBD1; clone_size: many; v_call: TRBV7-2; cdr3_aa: CASSQQGADGYTF; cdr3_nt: TGTGCCAGCAGCCAACAGGGGGCTGATGGCTACACCTTC
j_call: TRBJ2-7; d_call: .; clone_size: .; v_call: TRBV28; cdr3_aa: CASSSPLGGNYEQYF; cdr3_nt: TGTGCCAGCAGCTCCCCCCTTGGCGGCAACTACGAGCAGTACTTC
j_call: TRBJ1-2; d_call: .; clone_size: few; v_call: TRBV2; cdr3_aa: CASSEALLRAVDLAF; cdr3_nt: TGTGCCAGCAGTGAAGCGCTTCTCAGGGCGGTGGATCTCGCCTTC
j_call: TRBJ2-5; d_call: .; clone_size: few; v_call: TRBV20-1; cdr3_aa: CSASRLIVETQYF; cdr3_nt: TGCAGTGCTAGCCGGCTAATTGTCGAGACCCAGTACTTC
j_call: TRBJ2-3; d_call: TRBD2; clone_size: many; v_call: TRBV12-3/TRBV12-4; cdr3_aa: CASSRLPLAGGQDTQYF; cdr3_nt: TGTGCCAGCAGCCGGCTTCCACTAGCGGGGGGCCAAGATACGCAGTATTTT
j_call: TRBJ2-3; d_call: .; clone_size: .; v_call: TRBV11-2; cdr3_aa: CASSSNTRDTQYF; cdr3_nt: TGTGCCAGCAGCTCCAACACACGGGATACGCAGTATTTT
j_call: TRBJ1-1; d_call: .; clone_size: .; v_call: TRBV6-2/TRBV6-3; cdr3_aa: CASRMRGSTEAFF; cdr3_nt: TGTGCCAGCAGGATGCGGGGGAGCACTGAAGCTTTCTTT
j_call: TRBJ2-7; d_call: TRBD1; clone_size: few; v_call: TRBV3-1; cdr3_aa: CASSFTGDEQYF; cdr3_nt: TGTGCCAGCAGCTTCACAGGGGACGAGCAGTACTTC
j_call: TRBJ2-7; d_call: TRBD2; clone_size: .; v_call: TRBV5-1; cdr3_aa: CASSLGGGSSYEQYF; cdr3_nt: TGCGCCAGCAGCTTGGGTGGCGGGAGCTCCTACGAGCAGTACTTC
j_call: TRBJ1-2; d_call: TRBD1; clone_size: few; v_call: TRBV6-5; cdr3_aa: CASRTTGANYGYTF; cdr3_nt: TGTGCCAGCAGAACGACAGGGGCTAACTATGGCTACACCTTC
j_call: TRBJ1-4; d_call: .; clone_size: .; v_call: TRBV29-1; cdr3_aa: CSVGENEKLFF; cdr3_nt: TGCAGCGTTGGAGAGAATGAAAAACTGTTTTTT
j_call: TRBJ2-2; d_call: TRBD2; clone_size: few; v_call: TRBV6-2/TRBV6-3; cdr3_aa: CASSWGRVLTGELFF; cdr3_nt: TGTGCCAGCAGTTGGGGGAGGGTGCTCACCGGGGAGCTGTTTTTT
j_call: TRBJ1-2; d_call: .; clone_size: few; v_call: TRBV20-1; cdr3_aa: CSADSRQMQNGYTF; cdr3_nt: TGCAGTGCGGACAGCCGACAGATGCAGAATGGCTACACCTTC
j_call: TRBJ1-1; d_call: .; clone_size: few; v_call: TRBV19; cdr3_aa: CASRLQGWGTEAFF; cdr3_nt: TGTGCCAGTAGGTTACAGGGTTGGGGCACTGAAGCTTTCTTT
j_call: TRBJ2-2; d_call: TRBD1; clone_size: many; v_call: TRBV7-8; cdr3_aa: CASREDRGRTGELFF; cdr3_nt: TGTGCCAGCAGGGAAGACAGGGGGCGGACCGGGGAGCTGTTTTTT
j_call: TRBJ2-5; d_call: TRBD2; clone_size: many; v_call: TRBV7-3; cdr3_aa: CASSPDAGAQETQYF; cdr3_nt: TGTGCCAGCAGCCCGGATGCGGGAGCGCAAGAGACCCAGTACTTC
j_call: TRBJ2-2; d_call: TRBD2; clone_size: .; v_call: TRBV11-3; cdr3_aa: CASSLDSGGAVGTGELFF; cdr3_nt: TGTGCCAGCAGCTTAGACTCCGGGGGGGCGGTTGGGACCGGGGAGCTGTTTTTT
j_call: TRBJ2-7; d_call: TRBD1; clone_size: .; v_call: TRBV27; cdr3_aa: CASSLQGAVTYEQYF; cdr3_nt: TGTGCCAGCAGTCTACAGGGGGCAGTGACCTACGAGCAGTACTTC
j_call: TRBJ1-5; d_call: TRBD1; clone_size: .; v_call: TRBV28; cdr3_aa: CASQSATGGAWTDQPQHF; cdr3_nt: TGTGCCAGCCAGAGTGCGACAGGGGGCGCTTGGACGGATCAGCCCCAGCATTTT
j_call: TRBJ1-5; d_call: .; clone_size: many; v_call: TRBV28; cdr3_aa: CASNLSGGPQHF; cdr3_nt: TGTGCCAGCAACCTGAGTGGGGGGCCCCAGCATTTT
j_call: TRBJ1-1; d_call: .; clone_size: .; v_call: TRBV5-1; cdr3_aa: CASSWRGVGDTEAFF; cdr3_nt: TGCGCCAGCAGCTGGAGGGGGGTAGGCGACACTGAAGCTTTCTTT
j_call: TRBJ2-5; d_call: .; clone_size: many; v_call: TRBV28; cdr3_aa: CASSSSSVTKETQYF; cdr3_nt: TGTGCCAGCAGTTCATCTTCCGTGACCAAAGAGACCCAGTACTTC